The 25 T cell receptor beta chains listed next were all sequenced from one sample in a study of blood T cells in healthy people across ages. Through a sample-barcoded 5' primer and a J-beta primer mix, a second PCR was run for roughly 6 to 12 cycles. TCRdb passed the 5' RACE reads through MiXCR, listing each CDR3 protein once. The sample carries hundreds of thousands of distinct CDR3 sequences, about 61% recorded once. The sequenced material came from blood. The receptors originated from a man aged 40-55 years in good health.

This clonotype was detected a few times. The chain is built from TRBV7-8 and TRBJ2-3; D might be TRBD1 or TRBD2, each matching 6 bases. V dropped 11 bases and J dropped 5 bases, with 23 bases sitting between them. Germline assignment: CDR1 SGHVS and CDR2 FQNEAQ. The CDR3 runs to 15 residues. The DNA of the CDR3 is TGTGCCGGCAATGATGGGGGGCGGTTTCAAGATACGCAGTATTTT. As protein: CAGNDGGRFQDTQYF.

CDR3 bases: TGTGCCACTACTAAAGGGGGCGGCGAGACCCAGTACTTC. This translates into CATTKGGGETQYF. The chain joins TRBV15 to TRBJ2-5, with 7 bases fitting TRBD1. The CDR3 is 13 residues long. Germline trimming cut 9 bases from V and 5 bases from J; bases unmatched to any gene: 9. Germline V gene lookup returns CDR1 LNHNV and CDR2 YYDKDF (reference sequence).

This sequence joins TRBV29-1 and TRBJ1-4; possible D gene TRBD1, 5 bases. The length of the CDR3 is 13 residues. Germline assignment: CDR1 SQVTM and CDR2 ANQGSEA. Trimming took 6 bases from V and 6 from J, leaving 14 bases between them. CDR3 bases: TGCAGCGTGGACTCCCAGGGCGATGAAAAACTGTTTTTT. Translation gives CSVDSQGDEKLFF.

A few counts support this clonotype. The chain employs TRBV15 and TRBJ1-4, with D unclear. The CDR3 covers 15 residues. The germline V and J ends were trimmed by 1 base and 8 bases, with 14 bases remaining between them. The germline V gene encodes CDR1 LNHNV and CDR2 YYDKDF (reference sequence). The CDR3 here is CATSRGTDSEEKLFF. CDR3 coding DNA: TGTGCCACCAGCAGAGGGACGGATTCCGAGGAAAAACTGTTTTTT.

The chain's CDR3 is CASKRGQGAAETQYF. The CDR3 DNA is TGTGCCAGCAAAAGGGGACAGGGGGCGGCGGAGACCCAGTACTTC. This sequence joins TRBV28 and TRBJ2-5, with 12 positions matching TRBD1. The length of the CDR3 is 15 residues. Germline V gene lookup returns CDR1 MDHEN and CDR2 SYDVKM. V gave up 7 bases and J gave up 5 bases; unmatched junction bases: 8.

This clonotype was seen only once. The chain is built from TRBV6-1 and TRBJ2-3, with 7 positions matching TRBD2. The germline CDR1 and CDR2 sequences are MNHNS and SASEGT. CDR3 size: 16 residues. V shed 6 bases, J shed 0 bases, and the junction held 9 bases outside the gene matches. The CDR3 coding sequence is TGTGCCAGCAGAACGGGACTACGTCCTAGCACAGATACGCAGTATTTT. It encodes CASRTGLRPSTDTQYF.

V is TRBV27 and J is TRBJ2-1; TRBD1 matches at 7 bases. The V gene's germline CDR1 is MNHEY and CDR2 SMNVEV (reference sequence). The V gene end was trimmed by 6 bases and the J gene end by 15 bases; junction bases not matched to a gene: 17. This CDR3 contains 14 residues. The CDR3 protein is CASRDLVRGGVGFF. CDR3 sequence (DNA): TGTGCCAGCAGGGACCTAGTAAGAGGGGGCGTAGGGTTCTTC.

This clonotype was recorded at least ten times. The V call is TRBV12-5, the J call TRBJ2-1, with 8 bases aligning to TRBD1. The CDR3 extends over 13 amino acids. V shed 1 base, J shed 7 bases, and the junction held 0 bases outside the gene matches. CDR1 and CDR2 from the germline V gene are LGHNT and FRNRAP. Written as DNA, the CDR3 is TGTGCTAGTGGTTTGGGACAGGGGAATGAGCAGTTCTTC. The encoded protein is CASGLGQGNEQFF.

This clonotype appeared once. This chain joins TRBV14 and TRBJ1-3, with TRBD1 as a possible D gene (5 bases). V lost 2 bases, J lost 0 bases, and 14 bases lay in between. Germline assignment: CDR1 SGHDN and CDR2 FVKESK. This CDR3 is 17 amino acids long. The CDR3 region has the DNA TGTGCCAGCAGCCAAAACTTTCAGGGCCACTCTGGAAACACCATATATTTT. This encodes CASSQNFQGHSGNTIYF. The variable domain in full, with the rest retrieved from reference TRBV14 and TRBJ1-3, is EAGVTQFPSHSVIEKGQTVTLRCDPISGHDNLYWYRRVMGKEIKFLLHFVKESKQDESGMPNNRFLAERTGGTYSTLKVQPAELEDSGVYFCASSQNFQGHSGNTIYFGEGSWLTVV.

This rearrangement joins TRBV3-1 to TRBJ2-1; 10 nucleotides match TRBD2. J gave up 8 bases and V 0 bases, and 19 bases lay outside the gene matches. The germline gives CDR1 LGHDT, CDR2 YNNKEL (reference sequence). This CDR3 is 20 amino acids long. The CDR3 reads CASSQDPTYSTSGTRDEQFF. The CDR3 DNA follows: TGTGCCAGCAGCCAAGATCCGACGTACTCCACTAGCGGGACGAGAGATGAGCAGTTCTTC.

This clonotype was recorded many times. This chain joins TRBV9 and TRBJ1-6; 8 nucleotides match TRBD1. CDR1 and CDR2 from the germline V gene are SGDLS and YYNGEE. The CDR3 is 16 amino acids. V lost 0 bases, J lost 7 bases, and 6 bases stayed unmatched. DNA of the CDR3: TGTGCCAGCAGCGTAGAAGGGACAGGAGGGAATTCACCCCTCCACTTT. Encoded protein: CASSVEGTGGNSPLHF.

This clonotype was seen a single time. The chain carries TRBV20-1 and TRBJ2-1; D is perhaps TRBD1 (6 bases). The CDR3 length is 19 residues. The germline V gene encodes CDR1 DFQATT and CDR2 SNEGSKA (reference sequence). V was trimmed by 4 bases and J by 2 bases, leaving 27 bases between them. CDR3 amino acids: CSAIGSGRGINRAYNEQFF. CDR3 DNA sequence: TGCAGTGCTATAGGCTCGGGTAGGGGGATCAACCGAGCCTACAATGAGCAGTTCTTC.

The chain links TRBV7-9 to TRBJ1-6; a possible D gene is TRBD1 (5 bases). Per the germline V gene, CDR1 is SEHNR and CDR2 is FQNEAQ (reference sequence). Trimming removed 8 bases at V and 2 bases at J, with 10 bases between. There are 14 residues in the CDR3. CDR3 in amino acids: CASQGATYNSPLHF. Written as DNA, the CDR3 is TGTGCCAGCCAAGGGGCCACCTATAATTCACCCCTCCACTTT.

This rearrangement joins TRBV4-3 to TRBJ2-7; D is uncertain. V lost 1 base and J lost 6, with 10 bases in between. CDR1 and CDR2 from the germline V gene are LGHNA and YSLEER. There are 13 residues in the CDR3. CDR3 loop: CASSQGLQLEQYF. In DNA, the CDR3 is TGCGCCAGCAGCCAAGGCCTTCAGCTCGAGCAGTACTTC.

There are a few counts of this clonotype. The chain recombines TRBV28 with TRBJ1-2; 8 nucleotides align to TRBD1. V trimming: 6 bases; J trimming: 3 bases; junction bases outside the gene matches: 6. Germline V gene lookup returns CDR1 MDHEN and CDR2 SYDVKM. The CDR3 totals 14 residues. CDR3 loop: CASSPSDRDYGYTF. The CDR3 nucleotides read TGTGCCAGCAGCCCGTCGGACAGGGACTATGGCTACACCTTC.

This chain uses TRBV12-3 or TRBV12-4 with TRBJ2-3; possibly TRBD1 or TRBD2 for D (5 bases each). CDR3 length: 15 residues. Trimming took off 7 bases at V and 5 bases at J, with 19 bases between the two ends. The CDR3 DNA follows: TGTGCCAGCACCGTTGGGGACCGGCGGAGAGATACGCAGTATTTT. It codes for CASTVGDRRRDTQYF.

The chain couples TRBV4-1 to TRBJ1-4, with TRBD1 matching 9 bases. Trimming removed 2 bases from V and 2 bases from J; junction bases left unmatched: 9. Germline-derived CDR1 and CDR2 are MGHRA and YSYEKL. This CDR3 region has 18 residues. The CDR3 protein is CASSQRGQGSGTNEKLFF. The CDR3 region has the DNA TGCGCCAGCAGCCAAAGAGGACAGGGGTCCGGGACTAATGAAAAACTGTTTTTT.

This chain links TRBV27 with TRBJ2-1, with 7 bases identical to TRBD1. There are 16 residues in the CDR3. Germline V gene lookup returns CDR1 MNHEY and CDR2 SMNVEV (reference sequence). The J segment lost 8 bases and the V segment lost 2 bases, leaving 12 bases of the junction unmatched. Here the CDR3 DNA reads TGTGCCAGCAGTTTAGCCCAGGGGGAGAGCCCGTATGAGCAGTTCTTC. Translating it yields CASSLAQGESPYEQFF.

This clonotype has only a few counts. The chain combines TRBV5-1 with TRBJ2-7, with D possibly matching TRBD2 (6 bases). CDR3 length: 15 residues. The germline V gene has CDR1 SGHRS and CDR2 YFSETQ. Trimming shortened V by 3 bases and J by 5 bases, and 18 bases separated the two germline ends. The CDR3 nucleotides are TGCGCCAGCAGCTGGGATAGCGGAGACGGGGACGAGCAGTACTTC. This translates into CASSWDSGDGDEQYF.

This clonotype has only one observation. This chain joins TRBV29-1 and TRBJ1-1; D is ambiguous. Germline V gene lookup returns CDR1 SQVTM and CDR2 ANQGSEA. Trimming removed 3 bases from V and 0 bases from J, with 11 bases in between. The CDR3 contains 14 residues. Here the CDR3 DNA reads TGCAGCGTTGATAGCAGGCACATGAACACTGAAGCTTTCTTT. This codes for CSVDSRHMNTEAFF.

This clonotype was picked up a small number of times. The chain links TRBV6-1 to TRBJ2-6; D possibly matches TRBD1 or TRBD2 (6 bases each). Trimming cost V 6 bases and J 0 bases, with 27 bases left between them. This CDR3 spans 21 amino acids. Germline assignment: CDR1 MNHNS and CDR2 SASEGT. CDR3 residues: CASRRGGPLTRYNSGANVLTF. CDR3 coding DNA: TGTGCCAGCAGGAGAGGGGGGCCGTTAACAAGATACAACTCTGGGGCCAACGTCCTGACTTTC.

This clonotype was counted only a few times. V is TRBV28 and J is TRBJ2-3; D is undetermined. Germline loops: CDR1 MDHEN, CDR2 SYDVKM. V lost 4 bases and J 7 bases, leaving 9 bases between the germline ends. The CDR3 length is 12 residues. CDR3 sequence reads: CASSSTEYTQYF. CDR3 in DNA: TGTGCCAGCAGTTCCACTGAGTATACGCAGTATTTT.

The CDR3 loop reads CASSHPQGGGSYPYEQYF. The CDR3 bases are TGTGCCAGCAGCCACCCCCAAGGGGGCGGGAGTTACCCCTACGAGCAGTACTTC. The chain has TRBV3-1 and TRBJ2-7, with D possibly being TRBD1 or TRBD2 (7 bases each). V lost 3 bases and J 2 bases, leaving 23 bases between the germline ends. Germline CDR1 LGHDT, CDR2 YNNKEL (reference sequence). The CDR3 contains 18 residues.

V is TRBV20-1 and J is TRBJ2-1; a possible D gene is TRBD1 (7 bases). Germline CDR1 DFQATT, CDR2 SNEGSKA (reference sequence). V gave up 5 bases and J gave up 4 bases, with 12 bases separating them. The CDR3 loop spans 13 amino acids. This CDR3 is CSARAGQYNEQFF. The CDR3, as DNA: TGCAGTGCTCGCGCGGGACAGTACAATGAGCAGTTCTTC.

To note about this clonotype: Its ends do not fully match the called genes, so a read error is possible. In nucleotides, the CDR3 is TGTGCCAGCAGCCCGCCGACAGGGGTACAAGGGACCCAGTACTTC. Amino acid sequence: CASSPPTGVQGTQYF. The chain couples TRBV9 to TRBJ2-7; 8 bases are shared with TRBD1. The J call may be wrong; the DNA end is better matched by TRBJ2-5. The CDR3 extends over 15 amino acids. Germline-derived CDR1 and CDR2 are SGDLS and YYNGEE.